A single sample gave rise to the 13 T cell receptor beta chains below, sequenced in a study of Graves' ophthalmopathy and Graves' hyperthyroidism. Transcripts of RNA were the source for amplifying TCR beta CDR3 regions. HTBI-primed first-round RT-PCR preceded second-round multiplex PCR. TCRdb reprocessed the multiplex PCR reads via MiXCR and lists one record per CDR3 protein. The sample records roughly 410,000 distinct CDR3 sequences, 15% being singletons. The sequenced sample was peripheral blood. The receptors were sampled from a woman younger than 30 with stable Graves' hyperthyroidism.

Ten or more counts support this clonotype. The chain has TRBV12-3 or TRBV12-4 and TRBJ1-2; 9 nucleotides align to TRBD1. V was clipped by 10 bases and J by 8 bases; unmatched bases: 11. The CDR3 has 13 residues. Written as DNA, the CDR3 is TGTGCCACCACCCTCCAAACAGGGGGCGGCTACACCTTC. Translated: CATTLQTGGGYTF.

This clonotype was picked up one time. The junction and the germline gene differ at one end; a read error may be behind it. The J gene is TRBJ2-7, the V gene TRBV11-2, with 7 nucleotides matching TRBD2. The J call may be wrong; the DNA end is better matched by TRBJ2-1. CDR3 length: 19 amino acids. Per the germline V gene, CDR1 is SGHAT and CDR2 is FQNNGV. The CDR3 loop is CASSLDYAAPGGLSYEQFF. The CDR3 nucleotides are TGTGCCAGTAGCTTAGATTATGCCGCCCCGGGAGGCCTATCCTACGAGCAGTTCTTC.

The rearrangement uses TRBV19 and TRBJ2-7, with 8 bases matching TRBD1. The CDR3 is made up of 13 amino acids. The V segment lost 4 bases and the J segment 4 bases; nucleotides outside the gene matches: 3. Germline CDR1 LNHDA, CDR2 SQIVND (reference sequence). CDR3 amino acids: CASSTGGRYEQYF. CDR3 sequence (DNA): TGTGCCAGTAGTACAGGGGGCAGATACGAGCAGTACTTC.

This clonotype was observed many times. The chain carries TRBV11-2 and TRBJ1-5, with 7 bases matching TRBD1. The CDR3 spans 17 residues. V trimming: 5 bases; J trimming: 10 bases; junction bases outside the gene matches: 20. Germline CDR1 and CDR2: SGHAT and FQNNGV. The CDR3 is CASSLRSGTETISPQHF. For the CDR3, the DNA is TGTGCCAGCAGCCTCCGAAGCGGGACAGAAACAATCAGCCCCCAGCATTTT. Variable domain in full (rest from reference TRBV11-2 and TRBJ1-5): EAGVAQSPRYKIIEKRQSVAFWCNPISGHATLYWYQQILGQGPKLLIQFQNNGVVDDSQLPKDRFSAERLKGVDSTLKIQPAKLEDSAVYLCASSLRSGTETISPQHFGDGTRLSIL.

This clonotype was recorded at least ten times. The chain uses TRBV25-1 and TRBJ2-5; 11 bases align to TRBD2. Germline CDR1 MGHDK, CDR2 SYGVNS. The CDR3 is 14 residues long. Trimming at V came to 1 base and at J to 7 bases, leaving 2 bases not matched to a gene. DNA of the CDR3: TGTGCCAGCAGTGAATTCCTAGCGGGGGGGACCCAGTACTTC. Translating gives CASSEFLAGGTQYF.

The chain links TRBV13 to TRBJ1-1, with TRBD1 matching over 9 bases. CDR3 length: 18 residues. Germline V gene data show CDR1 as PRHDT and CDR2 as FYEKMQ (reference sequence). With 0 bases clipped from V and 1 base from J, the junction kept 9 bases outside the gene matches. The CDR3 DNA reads TGTGCCAGCAGCTTAGGGGGTCCCGGGACAGGGTGGAACACTGAAGCTTTCTTT. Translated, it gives CASSLGGPGTGWNTEAFF.

The CDR3 coding sequence is TGTGCCAGCAGTTTGCCGGGATCAGGCGAGCAGTACTTC. This codes for CASSLPGSGEQYF. V and J are TRBV12-3 or TRBV12-4 and TRBJ2-7; tentative D call: TRBD2 (5 bases). CDR3 length: 13 amino acids. Trimming took off 3 bases at V and 6 bases at J, with 12 bases between the two ends.

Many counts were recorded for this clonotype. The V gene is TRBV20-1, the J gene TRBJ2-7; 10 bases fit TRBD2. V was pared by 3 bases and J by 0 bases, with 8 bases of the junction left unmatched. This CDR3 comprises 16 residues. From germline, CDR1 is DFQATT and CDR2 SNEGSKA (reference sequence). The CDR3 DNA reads TGCAGTGCTAGTGGTAGCGGGGGGTACTCCTCCTACGAGCAGTACTTC. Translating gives CSASGSGGYSSYEQYF.

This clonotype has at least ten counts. The CDR3: CSVGQKPYEQYF. The CDR3 nucleotides read TGCAGCGTTGGTCAGAAACCCTACGAGCAGTACTTC. V and J are TRBV29-1 and TRBJ2-7, with no clear D. The V gene lost 4 bases and the J gene lost 2 bases, with 9 bases spanning the gap. Germline loops: CDR1 SQVTM, CDR2 ANQGSEA. This CDR3 has 12 residues.

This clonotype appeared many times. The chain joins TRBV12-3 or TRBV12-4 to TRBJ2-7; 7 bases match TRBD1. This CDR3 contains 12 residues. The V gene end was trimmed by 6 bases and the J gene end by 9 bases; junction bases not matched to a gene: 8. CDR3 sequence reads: CASRFGTASQYF. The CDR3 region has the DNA TGTGCCAGCAGATTCGGGACAGCATCGCAGTACTTC.

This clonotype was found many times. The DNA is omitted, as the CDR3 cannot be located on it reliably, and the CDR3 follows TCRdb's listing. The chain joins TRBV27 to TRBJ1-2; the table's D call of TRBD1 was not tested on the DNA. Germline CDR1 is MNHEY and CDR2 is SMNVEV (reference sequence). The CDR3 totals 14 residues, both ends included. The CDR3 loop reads CASSFSVAGGIATF.

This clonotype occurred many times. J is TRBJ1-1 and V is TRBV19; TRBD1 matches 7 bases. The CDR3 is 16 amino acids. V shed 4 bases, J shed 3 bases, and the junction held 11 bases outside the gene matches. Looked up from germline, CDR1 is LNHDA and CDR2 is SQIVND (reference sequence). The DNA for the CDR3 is TGTGCCAGTAGTAGTCACAGGGGAGCCCAGGACACTGAAGCTTTCTTT. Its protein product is CASSSHRGAQDTEAFF.

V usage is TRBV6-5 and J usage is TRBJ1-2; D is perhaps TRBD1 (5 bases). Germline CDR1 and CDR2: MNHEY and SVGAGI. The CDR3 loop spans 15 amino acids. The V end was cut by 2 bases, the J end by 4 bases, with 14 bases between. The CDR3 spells CASSYGAGDGYGYTF. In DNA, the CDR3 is TGTGCCAGCAGTTACGGGGCGGGAGACGGCTATGGCTACACCTTC.